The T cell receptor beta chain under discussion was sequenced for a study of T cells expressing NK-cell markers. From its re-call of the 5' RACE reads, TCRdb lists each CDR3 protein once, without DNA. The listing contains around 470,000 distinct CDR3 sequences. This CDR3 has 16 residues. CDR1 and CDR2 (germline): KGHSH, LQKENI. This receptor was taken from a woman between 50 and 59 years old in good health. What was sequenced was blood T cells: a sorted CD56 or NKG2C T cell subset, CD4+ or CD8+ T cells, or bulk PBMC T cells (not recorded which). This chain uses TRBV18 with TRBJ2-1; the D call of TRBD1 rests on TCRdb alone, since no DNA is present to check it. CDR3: CASFTGPRANGNEQFF.